This T cell receptor beta chain comes out of a study of CD8+CD57+ T cells in acquired aplastic anemia. Study-wide findings and caveats: The number of CD8+ CDR3 sequences shared by patients and controls was fewer than 35.

An expansion of CD8+CD57+ cells by flow cytometry had been shown in patients chosen for sequencing. Deletions cut 5 bases from V and 2 bases from J, with 5 bases between. This CDR3 is 12 amino acids long. Note on this clonotype: Its antigen is unknown.

Template material for TCR beta VDJ and CDR3 profiling consisted of genomic DNA. TCRdb reprocessed the reads via MiXCR and lists one record per CDR3 protein. The sample contains over 150,000 distinct CDR3 sequences, about 50% of which appear only once. This TCR came from a human donor with aplastic anemia. The chain has TRBV12-3 or TRBV12-4 and TRBJ2-3; D gene uncertain. The sequenced sample consisted of sorted CD4+, CD8+, or CD8+CD57+ T cells (not recorded which) from PBMCs. The CDR3 DNA sequence: TGTGCCAGCAGTCGGTCCACAGATACGCAGTATTTT. Residues: CASSRSTDTQYF.